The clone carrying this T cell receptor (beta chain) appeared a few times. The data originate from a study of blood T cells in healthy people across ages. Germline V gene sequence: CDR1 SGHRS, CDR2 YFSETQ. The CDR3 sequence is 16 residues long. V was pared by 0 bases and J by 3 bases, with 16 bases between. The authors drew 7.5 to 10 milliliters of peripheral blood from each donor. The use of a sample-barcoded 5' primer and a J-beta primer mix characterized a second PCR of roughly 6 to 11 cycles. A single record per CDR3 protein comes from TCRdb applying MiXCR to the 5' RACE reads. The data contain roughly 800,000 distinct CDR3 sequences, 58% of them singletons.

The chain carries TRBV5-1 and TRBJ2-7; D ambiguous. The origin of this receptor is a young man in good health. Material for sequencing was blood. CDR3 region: CASSLAQGIPDYEQYF. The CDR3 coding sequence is TGCGCCAGCAGCTTGGCCCAAGGCATTCCAGACTACGAGCAGTACTTC.